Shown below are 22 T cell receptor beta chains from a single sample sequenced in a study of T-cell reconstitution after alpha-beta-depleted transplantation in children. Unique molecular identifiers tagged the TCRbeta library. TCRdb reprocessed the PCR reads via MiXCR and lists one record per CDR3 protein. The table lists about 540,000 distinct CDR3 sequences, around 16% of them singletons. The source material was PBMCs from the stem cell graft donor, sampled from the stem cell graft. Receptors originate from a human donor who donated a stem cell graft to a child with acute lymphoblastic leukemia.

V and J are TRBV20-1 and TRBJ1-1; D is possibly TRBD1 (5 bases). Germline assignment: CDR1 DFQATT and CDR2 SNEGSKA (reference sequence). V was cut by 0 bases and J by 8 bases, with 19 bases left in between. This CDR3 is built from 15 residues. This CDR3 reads CSARDLQGRRLEAFF. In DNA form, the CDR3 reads TGCAGTGCTAGAGATCTCCAGGGTCGGCGCCTAGAAGCTTTCTTT.

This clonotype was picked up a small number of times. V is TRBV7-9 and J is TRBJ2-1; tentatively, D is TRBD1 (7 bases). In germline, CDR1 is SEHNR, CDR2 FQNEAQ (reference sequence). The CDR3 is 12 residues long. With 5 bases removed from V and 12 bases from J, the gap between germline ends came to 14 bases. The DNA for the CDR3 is TGTGCCAGCAGCCCAGACAGGGAGGTGCAGTTCTTC. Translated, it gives CASSPDREVQFF.

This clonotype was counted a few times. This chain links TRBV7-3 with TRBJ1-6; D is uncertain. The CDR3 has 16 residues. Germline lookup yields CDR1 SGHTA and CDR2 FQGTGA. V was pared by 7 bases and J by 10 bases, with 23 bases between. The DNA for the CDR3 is TGTGCCAGCAACCCACCAGCCCGGGTGTCCGGCTCACCCCTCCACTTT. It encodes CASNPPARVSGSPLHF.

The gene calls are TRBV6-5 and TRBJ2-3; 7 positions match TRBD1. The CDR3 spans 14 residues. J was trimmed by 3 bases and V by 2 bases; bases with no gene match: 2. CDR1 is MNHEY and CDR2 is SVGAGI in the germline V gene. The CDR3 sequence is CASSYAGGTDTQYF. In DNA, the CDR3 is TGTGCCAGCAGTTACGCAGGGGGAACAGATACGCAGTATTTT.

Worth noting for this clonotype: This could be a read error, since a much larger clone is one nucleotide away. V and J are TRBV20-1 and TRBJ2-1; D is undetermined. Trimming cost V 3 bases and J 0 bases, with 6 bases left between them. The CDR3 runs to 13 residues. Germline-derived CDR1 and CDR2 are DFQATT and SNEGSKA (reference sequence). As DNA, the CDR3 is TGCAGTGCTAGCGAGAGCTCCTACAATGAGCAGTTCTTC. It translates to CSASESSYNEQFF.

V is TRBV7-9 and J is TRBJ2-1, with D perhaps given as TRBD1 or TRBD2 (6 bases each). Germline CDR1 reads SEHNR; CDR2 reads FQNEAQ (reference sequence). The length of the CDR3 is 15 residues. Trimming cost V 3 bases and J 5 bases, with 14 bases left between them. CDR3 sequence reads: CASSLLEEGDNEQFF. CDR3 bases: TGTGCCAGCAGCTTGCTCGAGGAGGGGGACAATGAGCAGTTCTTC.

The DNA for the CDR3 is TGTGCCAGCAGCCCTACAGATGGAGGGGAGACCCAGTACTTC. This gives the protein CASSPTDGGETQYF. The chain links TRBV27 to TRBJ2-5; TRBD2 might be the D (6 bases). The V end was cut by 6 bases, the J end by 5 bases, with 16 bases between. Germline loops: CDR1 MNHEY, CDR2 SMNVEV (reference sequence). This CDR3 contains 14 residues.

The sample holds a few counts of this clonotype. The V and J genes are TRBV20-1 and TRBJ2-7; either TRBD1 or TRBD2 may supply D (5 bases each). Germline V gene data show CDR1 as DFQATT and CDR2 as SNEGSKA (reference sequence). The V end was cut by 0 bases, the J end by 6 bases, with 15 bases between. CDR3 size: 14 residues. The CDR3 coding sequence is TGCAGTGCTAGAGACGAACTACGGGACCGCGAGCAGTACTTC. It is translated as CSARDELRDREQYF.

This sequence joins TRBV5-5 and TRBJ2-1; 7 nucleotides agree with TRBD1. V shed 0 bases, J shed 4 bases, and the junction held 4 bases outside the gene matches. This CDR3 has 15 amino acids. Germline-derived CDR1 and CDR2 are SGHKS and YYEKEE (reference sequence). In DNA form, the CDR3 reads TGTGCCAGCAGCTTGGAACAGGGGATTTACAATGAGCAGTTCTTC. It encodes CASSLEQGIYNEQFF.

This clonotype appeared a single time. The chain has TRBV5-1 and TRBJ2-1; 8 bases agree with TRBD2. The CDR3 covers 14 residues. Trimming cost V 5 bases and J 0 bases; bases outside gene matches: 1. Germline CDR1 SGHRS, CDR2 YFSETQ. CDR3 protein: CASRAGVSYNEQFF. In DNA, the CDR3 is TGCGCCAGCAGAGCGGGAGTCTCCTACAATGAGCAGTTCTTC.

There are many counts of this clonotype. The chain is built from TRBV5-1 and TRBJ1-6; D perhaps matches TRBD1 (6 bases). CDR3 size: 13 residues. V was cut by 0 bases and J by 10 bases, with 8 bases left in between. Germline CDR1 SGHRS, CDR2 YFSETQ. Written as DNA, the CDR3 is TGCGCCAGCAGCTTGGAAGGGGGATCACCCCTCCACTTT. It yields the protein CASSLEGGSPLHF.

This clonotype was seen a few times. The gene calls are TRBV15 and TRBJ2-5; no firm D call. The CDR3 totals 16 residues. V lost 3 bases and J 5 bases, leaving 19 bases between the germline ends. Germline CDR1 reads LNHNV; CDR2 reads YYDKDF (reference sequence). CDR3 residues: CATSRHRALVDETQYF. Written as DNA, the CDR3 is TGTGCCACCAGCAGGCACCGGGCCCTGGTTGACGAGACCCAGTACTTC.

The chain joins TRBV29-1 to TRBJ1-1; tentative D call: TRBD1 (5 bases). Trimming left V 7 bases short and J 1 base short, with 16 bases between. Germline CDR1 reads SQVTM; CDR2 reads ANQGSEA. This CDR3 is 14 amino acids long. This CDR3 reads CSAEPQGWNTEAFF. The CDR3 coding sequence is TGCAGCGCGGAACCCCAGGGTTGGAACACTGAAGCTTTCTTT. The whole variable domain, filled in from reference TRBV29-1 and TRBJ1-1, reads SAVISQKPSRDICQRGTSLTIQCQVDSQVTMMFWYRQQPGQSLTLIATANQGSEATYESGFVIDKFPISRPNLTFSTLTVSNMSPEDSSIYLCSAEPQGWNTEAFFGQGTRLTVV.

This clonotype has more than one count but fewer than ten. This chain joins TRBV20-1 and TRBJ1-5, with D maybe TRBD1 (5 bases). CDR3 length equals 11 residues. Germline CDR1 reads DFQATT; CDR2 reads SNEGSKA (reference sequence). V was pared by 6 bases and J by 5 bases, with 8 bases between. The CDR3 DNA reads TGCAGTGCGGGACTGCATCAGCCCCAGCATTTT. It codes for CSAGLHQPQHF.

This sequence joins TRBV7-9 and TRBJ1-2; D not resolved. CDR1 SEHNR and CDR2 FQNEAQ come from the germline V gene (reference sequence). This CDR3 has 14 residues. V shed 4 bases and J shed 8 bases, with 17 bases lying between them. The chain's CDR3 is CASSSQTVFYGYTF. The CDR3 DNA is TGTGCCAGCAGCTCCCAGACGGTCTTTTACGGCTACACCTTC.

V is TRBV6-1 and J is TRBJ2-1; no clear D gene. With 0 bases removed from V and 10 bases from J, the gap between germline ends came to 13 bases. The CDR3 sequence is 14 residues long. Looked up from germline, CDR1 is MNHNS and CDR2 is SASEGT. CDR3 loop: CASSEAPAVKEQFF. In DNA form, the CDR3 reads TGTGCCAGCAGTGAAGCTCCGGCCGTAAAGGAGCAGTTCTTC.

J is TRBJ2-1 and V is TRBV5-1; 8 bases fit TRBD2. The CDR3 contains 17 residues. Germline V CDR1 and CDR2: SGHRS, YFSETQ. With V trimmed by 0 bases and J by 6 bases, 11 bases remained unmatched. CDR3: CASSLEGSGTPFNEQFF. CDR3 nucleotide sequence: TGCGCCAGCAGCTTGGAAGGTAGCGGGACCCCATTCAATGAGCAGTTCTTC.

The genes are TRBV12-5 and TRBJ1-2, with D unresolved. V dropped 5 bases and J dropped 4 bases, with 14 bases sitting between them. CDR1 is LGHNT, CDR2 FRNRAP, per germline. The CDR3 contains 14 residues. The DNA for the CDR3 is TGTGCTAGTGGTCCCTCGGGGTTGCCCTATGGCTACACCTTC. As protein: CASGPSGLPYGYTF. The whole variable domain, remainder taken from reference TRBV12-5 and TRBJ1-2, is DARVTQTPRHKVTEMGQEVTMRCQPILGHNTVFWYRQTMMQGLELLAYFRNRAPLDDSGMPKDRFSAEMPDATLATLKIQPSEPRDSAVYFCASGPSGLPYGYTFGSGTRLTVV.

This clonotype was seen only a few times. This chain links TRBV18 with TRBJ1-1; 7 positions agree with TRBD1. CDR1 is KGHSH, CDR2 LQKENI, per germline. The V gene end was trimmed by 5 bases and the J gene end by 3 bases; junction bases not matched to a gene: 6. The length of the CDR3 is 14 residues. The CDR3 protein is CASSSNRGHTEAFF. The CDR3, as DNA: TGTGCCAGCTCATCGAACAGGGGCCACACTGAAGCTTTCTTT.

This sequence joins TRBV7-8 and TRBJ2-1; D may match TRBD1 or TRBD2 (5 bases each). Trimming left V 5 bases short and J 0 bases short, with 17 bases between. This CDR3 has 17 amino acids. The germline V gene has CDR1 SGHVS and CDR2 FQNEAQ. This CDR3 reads CASSPGPGRGSYNEQFF. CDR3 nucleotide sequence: TGTGCCAGCAGCCCAGGGCCCGGACGGGGCTCCTACAATGAGCAGTTCTTC. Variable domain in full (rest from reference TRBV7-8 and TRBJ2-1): GAGVSQSPRYKVAKRGQDVALRCDPISGHVSLFWYQQALGQGPEFLTYFQNEAQLDKSGLPSDRFFAERPEGSVSTLKIQRTQQEDSAVYLCASSPGPGRGSYNEQFFGPGTRLTVL.

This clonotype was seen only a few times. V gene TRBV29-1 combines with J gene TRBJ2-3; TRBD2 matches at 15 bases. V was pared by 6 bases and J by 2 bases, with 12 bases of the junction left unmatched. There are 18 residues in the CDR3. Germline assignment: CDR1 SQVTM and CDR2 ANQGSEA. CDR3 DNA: TGCAGCGTGACAGGACTAGCGGGAGGGCCGTGGGACACAGATACGCAGTATTTT. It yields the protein CSVTGLAGGPWDTDTQYF.

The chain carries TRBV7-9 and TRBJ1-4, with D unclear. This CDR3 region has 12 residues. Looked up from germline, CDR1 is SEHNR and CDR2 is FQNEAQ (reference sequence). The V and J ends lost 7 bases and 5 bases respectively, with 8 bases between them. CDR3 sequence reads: CASTQSNEKLFF. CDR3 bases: TGTGCCAGCACCCAGAGCAATGAAAAACTGTTTTTT. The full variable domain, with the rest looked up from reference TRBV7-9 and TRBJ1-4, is DTGVSQNPRHKITKRGQNVTFRCDPISEHNRLYWYRQTLGQGPEFLTYFQNEAQLEKSRLLSDRFSAERPKGSFSTLEIQRTEQGDSAMYLCASTQSNEKLFFGSGTQLSVL.